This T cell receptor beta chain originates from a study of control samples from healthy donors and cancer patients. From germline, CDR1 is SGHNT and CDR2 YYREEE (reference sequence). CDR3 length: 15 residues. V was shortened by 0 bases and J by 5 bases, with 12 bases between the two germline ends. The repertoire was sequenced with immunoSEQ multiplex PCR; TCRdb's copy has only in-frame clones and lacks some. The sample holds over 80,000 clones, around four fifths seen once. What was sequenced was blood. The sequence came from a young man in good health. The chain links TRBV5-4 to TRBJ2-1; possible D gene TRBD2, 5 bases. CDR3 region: CASSLDAGFNNEQFF. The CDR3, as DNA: TGTGCCAGCAGCTTGGACGCGGGTTTCAACAATGAGCAGTTCTTC.